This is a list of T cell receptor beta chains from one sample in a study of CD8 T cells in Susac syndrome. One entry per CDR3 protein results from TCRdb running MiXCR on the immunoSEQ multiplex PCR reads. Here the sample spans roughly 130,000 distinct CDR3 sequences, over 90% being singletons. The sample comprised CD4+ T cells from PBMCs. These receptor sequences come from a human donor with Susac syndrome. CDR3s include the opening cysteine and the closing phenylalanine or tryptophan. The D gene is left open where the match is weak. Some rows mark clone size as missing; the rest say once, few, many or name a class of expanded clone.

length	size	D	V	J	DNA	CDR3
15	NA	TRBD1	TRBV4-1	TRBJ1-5	TGCGCCAGCAGCCATGACAGGGGGCCCAATCAGCCCCAGCATTTT	CASSHDRGPNQPQHF
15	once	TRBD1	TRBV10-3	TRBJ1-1	TGTGCCATCAGTCAAACAGGGGGTAAGAACACTGAAGCTTTCTTT	CAISQTGGKNTEAFF
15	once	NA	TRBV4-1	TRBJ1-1	TGCGCCAGCAGCCAAGAAACGAGATCGAACACTGAAGCTTTCTTT	CASSQETRSNTEAFF
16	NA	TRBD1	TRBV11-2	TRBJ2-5	TGTGCCAGCAGCCTCGACAGGGGATTGGGCCAAGAGACCCAGTACTTC	CASSLDRGLGQETQYF
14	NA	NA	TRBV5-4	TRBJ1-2	TGTGCCAGCAGCTTGACAGAACCTAACTATGGCTACACCTTC	CASSLTEPNYGYTF
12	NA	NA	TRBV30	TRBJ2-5	TGTGCCTGGAAGCCAGGAGGTGAGACCCAGTACTTC	CAWKPGGETQYF
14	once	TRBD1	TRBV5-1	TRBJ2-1	TGCGCCAGCAGCTGGACGGACAGGGTCAATGAGCAGTTCTTC	CASSWTDRVNEQFF
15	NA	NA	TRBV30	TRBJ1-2	TGTGCCCAAAAACCCGGGGGGCGTACAGGCTATGGCTACACCTTC	CAQKPGGRTGYGYTF
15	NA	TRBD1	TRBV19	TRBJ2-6	TGTGCCAGTAGTAGGGACAGGGATGGGGCCAACGTCCTGACTTTC	CASSRDRDGANVLTF
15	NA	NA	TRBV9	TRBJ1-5	TGTGCCAGCAGCCGGGGGGGGACAATCAATCAGCCCCAGCATTTT	CASSRGGTINQPQHF
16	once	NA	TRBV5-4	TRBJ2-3	TGTGCCAGCAGCTCGCGTATCAGCGGACTCACAGATACGCAGTATTTT	CASSSRISGLTDTQYF
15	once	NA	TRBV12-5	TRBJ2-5	TGTGCTAGTGGTTCCGCCCCTCGGCTCCAAGAGACCCAGTACTTC	CASGSAPRLQETQYF
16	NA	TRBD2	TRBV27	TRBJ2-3	TGTGCCAGCAGTTCAGGACTAGCGGGAGTGACAGATACGCAGTATTTT	CASSSGLAGVTDTQYF